This section outlines one TCR beta chain sequence together with its context. Which antigen it targets is not known. No base-level quality is on record; no much larger clone is a single base apart. Peripheral blood CD8+ and CD4+ T cells from healthy donors, Susac syndrome patients and multiple sclerosis patients were profiled using high-throughput TCR beta sequencing. The healthy donors served as controls matched for age and sex. CD8+ TEMRA cells were enriched by FACS, while bulk CD8+ and CD4+ T cells were purified by magnetic negative isolation. Blood was drawn into EDTA tubes, processed within 24 hours, and PBMCs were isolated by density gradient centrifugation. PBMCs intended for TCR sequencing were cryopreserved in liquid nitrogen and thawed later in a water bath at 37 degrees C. A purity of at least 90% was achieved for sorted or isolated CD4+, CD8+ and CD8+ TEMRA cells. RNA was extracted with the RNeasy kit and 0.5 to 1 ug was reverse transcribed using random hexamers. TCR beta CDR3 regions were amplified with the immunoSEQ multiplex PCR assay covering 54 Vbeta and 13 Jbeta segments. Bias from PCR amplification was corrected by using a synthetic template baseline for primer optimization and for computational correction. The paper's data handling went like this. Reads were annotated to V, D and J genes per IMGT and analyzed with immunoSEQ Analyzer, keeping only productive sequences. To calculate clonality, Shannon entropy was normalized by log2 of the number of productive unique sequences and then subtracted from one. For each patient and control, public and private clones were evaluated within the 100 most prevalent clones. Susac-specific clones were defined as absent from healthy and MS cohorts, 850 to 1,300 published viral clones and other ImmuneACCESS disease sequences. TCRdb reprocessed the public reads (quality trimming at Q25 with fastp, clone calling with MiXCR) and kept in-frame beta chains. Each CDR3 protein appears once, grouped with its most common genes and DNA. The V and J calls come from TCRdb's annotation, not from the publication. This sample lists more than 150,000 distinct CDR3 sequences; about 94% were detected once. In total, the top ten clones hold roughly 0.14% of the sample.

These data are taken from a study of CD8 T cells in Susac syndrome (dated by TCRdb to the late 2010s). Study-level background: Repertoire sequencing was used to test whether CD8+ T cell activation and differentiation in Susac syndrome was antigen driven.

What the authors observed across the whole study: The number of individuals in the TCR sequencing and HLA analysis was acknowledged as relatively small.

The CDR3 runs 15 residues from the cysteine to the phenylalanine. Only the CDR3 portion is preserved as DNA: 45 bases, with reading frame beginning at the first base. The germline V gene specifies LGHNA as CDR1 and YNFKEQ as CDR2. For this chain, trimming is 0 bases at the V end and 5 bases at the J end, and the number of junction bases without a gene match is 6. The sequenced sample consisted of CD4+ T cells from PBMCs. The TCR originated in a human donor in good health. The rearranged segments are TRBV4-2 and TRBJ2-5; the central 7 bases match TRBD2. The nucleotide sequence is given as TGTGCCAGCAGCCAAGAAGGAACAGCGGGGGAGACCCAGTACTTC. Its coded protein is CASSQEGTAGETQYF.